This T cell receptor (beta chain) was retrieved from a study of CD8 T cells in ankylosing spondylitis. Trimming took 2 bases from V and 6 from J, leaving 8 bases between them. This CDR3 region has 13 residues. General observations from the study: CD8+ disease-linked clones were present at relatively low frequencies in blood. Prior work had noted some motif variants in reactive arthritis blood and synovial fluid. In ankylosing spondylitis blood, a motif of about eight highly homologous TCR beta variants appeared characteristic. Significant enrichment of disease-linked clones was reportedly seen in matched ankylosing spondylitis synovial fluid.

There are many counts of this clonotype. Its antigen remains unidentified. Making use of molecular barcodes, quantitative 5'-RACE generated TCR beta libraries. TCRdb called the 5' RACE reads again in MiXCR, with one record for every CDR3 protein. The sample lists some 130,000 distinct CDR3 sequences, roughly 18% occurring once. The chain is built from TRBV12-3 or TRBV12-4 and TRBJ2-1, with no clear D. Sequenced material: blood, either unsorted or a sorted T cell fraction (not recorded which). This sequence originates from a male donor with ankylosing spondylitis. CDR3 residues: CASSLSPPNEQFF. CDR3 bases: TGTGCCAGCAGTTTATCCCCACCCAATGAGCAGTTCTTC.